The 31 T cell receptor beta chains given below trace back to one sample, sequenced in a study of blood T cell repertoires in COVID-19. The method was immunoSEQ multiplex PCR; TCRdb's version includes in-frame clones alone and lacks a portion of them. The sample carries under 200,000 clones, approximately 85% recorded once. Sequenced material: peripheral blood. The origin of the receptors is a woman aged 50 to 60 with COVID-19, enrolled during active disease.

V gene TRBV11-3 combines with J gene TRBJ1-1, with D unclear. Trimming shortened V by 1 base and J by 4 bases, and 7 bases separated the two germline ends. CDR1 SGHNT and CDR2 YENEEA come from the germline V gene. The CDR3 contains 13 residues. The CDR3: CASSLAPGTEAFF. As DNA, the CDR3 is TGTGCCAGCAGCTTAGCCCCCGGCACTGAAGCTTTCTTT.

The chain is built from TRBV2 and TRBJ1-6; TRBD1 is a possible D gene (6 bases). Trimming pared 7 bases from V and 9 bases from J, leaving 25 bases between. This CDR3 is built from 17 residues. Germline CDR1 SNHLY, CDR2 FYNNEI. CDR3 protein: CASTFLPGRLQGSPLHF. Written as DNA, the CDR3 is TGTGCCAGCACCTTCCTCCCGGGACGCTTACAGGGTTCACCCCTCCACTTT.

V usage is TRBV19 and J usage is TRBJ1-1, with D maybe TRBD1 (6 bases). CDR1 is LNHDA, CDR2 SQIVND, per germline (reference sequence). V lost 7 bases, J lost 4 bases, and 22 bases lay in between. The length of the CDR3 is 16 residues. CDR3 sequence: CASTTGGRGWGTEAFF. In DNA form, the CDR3 reads TGTGCCAGTACCACGGGGGGCAGGGGATGGGGCACTGAAGCTTTCTTT. Full variable domain (missing parts from reference TRBV19 and TRBJ1-1): DGGITQSPKYLFRKEGQNVTLSCEQNLNHDAMYWYRQDPGQGLRLIYYSQIVNDFQKGDIAEGYSVSREKKESFPLTVTSAQKNPTAFYLCASTTGGRGWGTEAFFGQGTRLTVV.

This chain connects TRBV30 to TRBJ2-7; 9 bases map to TRBD2. V shed 0 bases and J 1 base; nucleotides not matched to a gene: 4. The germline V gene has CDR1 GTSNPN and CDR2 SVGIG (reference sequence). The CDR3 has 15 residues. CDR3 in DNA: TGTGCCTGGAGTGTGTCTAGCGGGGCGTCCTACGAGCAGTACTTC. Protein sequence: CAWSVSSGASYEQYF. Looking up the rest from reference TRBV30 and TRBJ2-7 gives the full variable domain: SQTIHQWPATLVQPVGSPLSLECTVEGTSNPNLYWYRQAAGRGLQLLFYSVGIGQISSEVPQNLSASRPQDRQFILSSKKLLLSDSGFYLCAWSVSSGASYEQYFGPGTRLTVT.

The chain joins TRBV7-3 to TRBJ2-3; D perhaps matches TRBD2 (6 bases). Trimming shortened V by 5 bases and J by 4 bases, and 16 bases separated the two germline ends. This CDR3 contains 15 residues. Germline V gene sequence: CDR1 SGHTA, CDR2 FQGTGA. Here the CDR3 DNA reads TGTGCCAGCAGCAAATCACTAGCTGTGTCAGATACGCAGTATTTT. Translation: CASSKSLAVSDTQYF.

V and J are TRBV2 and TRBJ1-2, with D possibly matching TRBD1 (6 bases). Trimming pared 5 bases from V and 5 bases from J, leaving 12 bases between. This CDR3 spans 13 amino acids. Germline CDR1 and CDR2: SNHLY and FYNNEI. CDR3 sequence reads: CASSPGHTYGYTF. In DNA, the CDR3 is TGTGCCAGCAGTCCGGGACACACTTATGGCTACACCTTC. Full variable domain (outside the CDR3, taken from reference TRBV2 and TRBJ1-2): EPEVTQTPSHQVTQMGQEVILRCVPISNHLYFYWYRQILGQKVEFLVSFYNNEISEKSEIFDDQFSVERPDGSNFTLKIRSTKLEDSAMYFCASSPGHTYGYTFGSGTRLTVV.

V is TRBV3-1 (or the pseudogene TRBV3-2) and J is TRBJ1-4, with a tentative D call TRBD1 (6 bases). Trimming removed 4 bases from V and 8 bases from J, with 17 bases in between. Germline V gene sequence: CDR1 LGHDT, CDR2 YNNKEL (reference sequence). The CDR3 covers 15 residues. The CDR3: CASSPSGGAVEKLFF. CDR3 DNA sequence: TGTGCCAGCAGCCCATCCGGGGGGGCGGTGGAAAAACTGTTTTTT.

This clone has just a few counts. Here the CDR3 DNA reads TGCGCCAGCAGCGGTGGACAGGGGAGGTTTGAGACCCAGTACTTC. Translating gives CASSGGQGRFETQYF. This chain connects TRBV10-2 to TRBJ2-5, with 9 nucleotides matching TRBD1. The CDR3 has 15 residues. J gave up 5 bases and V 6 bases, and 10 bases lay outside the gene matches. CDR1 is WSHSY, CDR2 SAAADI, per germline.

V is TRBV7-3 and J is TRBJ2-3; 8 nucleotides match TRBD1. V gave up 5 bases and J gave up 5 bases; unmatched junction bases: 6. Germline CDR1 reads SGHTA; CDR2 reads FQGTGA. The CDR3 consists of 14 residues. In nucleotides, the CDR3 is TGTGCCAGCAGCCACGACAGGGGCGGAGATACGCAGTATTTT. Its protein product is CASSHDRGGDTQYF. The full variable domain, its missing parts supplied by reference TRBV7-3 and TRBJ2-3, is GAGVSQTPSNKVTEKGKYVELRCDPISGHTALYWYRQSLGQGPEFLIYFQGTGAADDSGLPNDRFFAVRPEGSVSTLKIQRTERGDSAVYLCASSHDRGGDTQYFGPGTRLTVL.

In its sample, this clone was seen once. The genes are TRBV20-1 and TRBJ1-5; maybe TRBD1 (5 bases). Trimming pared 3 bases from V and 2 bases from J, leaving 14 bases between. Germline V CDR1 and CDR2: DFQATT, SNEGSKA (reference sequence). CDR3 length: 15 amino acids. The CDR3, as DNA: TGCAGTGCTAGTATAGTTTCGGGGGGCAATCAGCCCCAGCATTTT. It encodes CSASIVSGGNQPQHF.

This chain links TRBV10-3 with TRBJ1-1, with D possibly TRBD1 on 5 matching bases. Trimming shortened V by 6 bases and J by 1 base, and 12 bases separated the two germline ends. From germline, CDR1 is ENHRY and CDR2 SYGVKD. The CDR3 covers 14 residues. CDR3 DNA sequence: TGTGCCATCAGCGGGGGACCTAAGAACACTGAAGCTTTCTTT. This codes for CAISGGPKNTEAFF.

The gene calls are TRBV27 and TRBJ2-5; TRBD1 is a possible D gene (7 bases). Germline loops: CDR1 MNHEY, CDR2 SMNVEV (reference sequence). The CDR3 is 14 amino acids. V lost 7 bases and J 8 bases, leaving 20 bases between the germline ends. The CDR3 DNA is TGTGCCAGCACGTCGGGGGACAGCAAGAGAACCCAGTACTTC. Protein product: CASTSGDSKRTQYF.

The gene calls are TRBV7-9 and TRBJ1-1; TRBD1 aligns across 8 bases. Germline CDR1 is SEHNR and CDR2 is FQNEAQ (reference sequence). Trimming took 0 bases from V and 6 from J; bases not matched to a gene: 6. The CDR3 runs to 15 residues. CDR3 nucleotides: TGTGCCAGCAGCTTAGCCCAGGGACAGGTTTCTGAAGCTTTCTTT. Translated: CASSLAQGQVSEAFF.

This clone was seen once. The chain couples TRBV7-3 to TRBJ2-2; weak D call: TRBD1 (6 bases). This CDR3 contains 16 residues. Germline V gene lookup returns CDR1 SGHTA and CDR2 FQGTGA. Trimming removed 1 base at V and 3 bases at J, with 12 bases between. The CDR3 nucleotides are TGTGCCAGCAGCTTAATAGGGGGATTGGACACCGGGGAGCTGTTTTTT. The encoded protein is CASSLIGGLDTGELFF.

This chain joins TRBV14 and TRBJ1-1; D uncertain. Between the trimmed V and J ends, which lost 1 base and 6 bases, there was a span of 9 bases. This CDR3 contains 13 residues. Germline lookup yields CDR1 SGHDN and CDR2 FVKESK. The CDR3 DNA reads TGTGCCAGCAGCCAAGCGGGTAGGTCTGAAGCTTTCTTT. Translating gives CASSQAGRSEAFF.

This clone has only one observation. The rearrangement uses TRBV14 and TRBJ2-7, with 8 bases identical to TRBD1. Germline V gene sequence: CDR1 SGHDN, CDR2 FVKESK. This CDR3 is built from 16 residues. V lost 4 bases to trimming and J lost 2 bases; unmatched junction nucleotides: 10. CDR3 protein: CASSRFDRGSAYEQYF. The CDR3 coding sequence is TGTGCCAGCAGCCGCTTCGACAGGGGATCCGCCTACGAGCAGTACTTC.

Written as DNA, the CDR3 is TGTGCCAGCAGCGGACTAAACAGGGCGAACACTGAAGCTTTCTTT. Protein: CASSGLNRANTEAFF. V gene TRBV9 combines with J gene TRBJ1-1; D perhaps matches TRBD1 (6 bases). V dropped 3 bases and J dropped 1 base, with 13 bases sitting between them. CDR1 is SGDLS and CDR2 is YYNGEE in the germline V gene. The CDR3 consists of 15 residues.

The chain combines TRBV10-2 with TRBJ1-1; 7 bases are a match to TRBD1. The CDR3 is 14 residues long. J was trimmed by 3 bases and V by 4 bases; bases with no gene match: 5. The germline gives CDR1 WSHSY, CDR2 SAAADI. The CDR3 bases are TGCGCCAGCAGTGGGACAGGTATGGACACTGAAGCTTTCTTT. This sequence encodes CASSGTGMDTEAFF.

The count of this clone is one. The chain employs TRBV2 and TRBJ2-2; a weak D match, TRBD1 (6 bases). The CDR3 is 15 residues long. From germline, CDR1 is SNHLY and CDR2 FYNNEI. V was clipped by 10 bases and J by 0 bases, with 15 bases between them. The CDR3 nucleotides are TGTGCCACCAACTGGGCAGGGGCGAACACCGGGGAGCTGTTTTTT. As protein: CATNWAGANTGELFF.

The chain uses TRBV10-3 and TRBJ1-5; D call uncertain. The CDR3 consists of 15 residues. V lost 3 bases, J lost 5 bases, and 14 bases lay in between. CDR1 is ENHRY and CDR2 is SYGVKD in the germline V gene. This chain's CDR3 is CAISDSGPADQPQHF. In nucleotides, the CDR3 is TGTGCCATCAGTGACTCGGGTCCTGCGGATCAGCCCCAGCATTTT.

The table lists this clone with a count of one. The chain recombines TRBV12-5 with TRBJ1-5; D unclear. V was trimmed by 1 base and J by 6 bases, leaving 4 bases between them. The CDR3 has 12 amino acids. The germline CDR1 and CDR2 sequences are LGHNT and FRNRAP. The CDR3 DNA is TGTGCTAGTGGTTTGGAGCGTCAGCCCCAGCATTTT. This translates into CASGLERQPQHF.

This chain uses TRBV7-2 with TRBJ1-3, with D possibly matching TRBD1 (5 bases). Trimming removed 5 bases at V and 0 bases at J, with 14 bases between. Germline-derived CDR1 and CDR2 are SGHTA and FQGNSA. The CDR3 is 16 residues long. CDR3 loop: CASSPGHQYSGNTIYF. For the CDR3, the DNA is TGTGCCAGCAGCCCCGGACACCAGTACTCTGGAAACACCATATATTTT.

The chain links TRBV6-2 or TRBV6-3 to TRBJ1-5; 9 nucleotides line up with TRBD1. Germline CDR1 reads MNHEY; CDR2 reads SVGEGT. The CDR3 has 18 amino acids. After removal of 2 bases from V and 1 base from J, the junction contained 9 bases not matched to a gene. This CDR3 is CASSYRTGGSLSNQPQHF. In DNA, the CDR3 is TGTGCCAGCAGTTACCGTACAGGGGGCAGTTTGAGCAATCAGCCCCAGCATTTT.

This clone has only a few counts. The chain uses TRBV6-5 and TRBJ1-4; TRBD1 matches 8 bases. V lost 6 bases, J lost 10 bases, and 4 bases stayed unmatched. The CDR3 covers 12 residues. CDR1 is MNHEY and CDR2 is SVGAGI in the germline V gene. In DNA form, the CDR3 reads TGTGCCAGCAGCAAACAGGGGGGAAAACTGTTTTTT. As protein: CASSKQGGKLFF.

The rearrangement links TRBV6-6 to TRBJ1-3; a weak D match, TRBD1 (5 bases). The CDR3 is made up of 16 amino acids. V lost 2 bases and J lost 1, with 12 bases in between. CDR1 and CDR2 from the germline V gene are MNHNY and SVGAGI (reference sequence). The CDR3 DNA reads as TGTGCCAGCAGTTACACTGCAGGGTTTTCTGGAAACACCATATATTTT. It translates to CASSYTAGFSGNTIYF.

V is TRBV5-1 and J is TRBJ1-6, with 10 bases lining up with TRBD1. Germline CDR1 SGHRS, CDR2 YFSETQ. This CDR3 contains 17 residues. V was clipped by 0 bases and J by 10 bases; unmatched bases: 10. CDR3 coding DNA: TGCGCCAGCAGCTTGGAAGGACAGGGGGATCTTTGGTCACCCCTCCACTTT. Its protein is CASSLEGQGDLWSPLHF. The variable domain in full, completed from reference TRBV5-1 and TRBJ1-6, reads KAGVTQTPRYLIKTRGQQVTLSCSPISGHRSVSWYQQTPGQGLQFLFEYFSETQRNKGNFPGRFSGRQFSNSRSEMNVSTLELGDSALYLCASSLEGQGDLWSPLHFGNGTRLTVT.

The chain combines TRBV5-1 with TRBJ2-7; D is perhaps TRBD2 (6 bases). The CDR3 spans 15 residues. The V and J ends lost 3 bases and 0 bases respectively, with 13 bases between them. Looked up from germline, CDR1 is SGHRS and CDR2 is YFSETQ. As DNA, the CDR3 is TGCGCCAGCAGCTCAACCGGGACTTTCTCCTACGAGCAGTACTTC. Its protein is CASSSTGTFSYEQYF.

This chain joins TRBV30 and TRBJ2-1; 9 bases map to TRBD1. V lost 3 bases, J lost 4 bases, and 4 bases stayed unmatched. Germline CDR1 reads GTSNPN; CDR2 reads SVGIG (reference sequence). The CDR3 sequence is 14 residues long. CDR3 residues: CAWSSGTGYNEQFF. In DNA form, the CDR3 reads TGTGCCTGGAGCTCCGGGACAGGGTACAATGAGCAGTTCTTC.

The CDR3 is CASSRAGDGETQYF. CDR3 in DNA: TGTGCCAGCAGCCGAGCGGGGGACGGAGAGACCCAGTACTTC. The rearrangement joins TRBV11-2 to TRBJ2-5; TRBD2 matches at 8 bases. The junction had 6 bases not matched to a gene; V was cut back by 5 bases and J by 4 bases. The CDR3 is made up of 14 amino acids. CDR1 is SGHAT and CDR2 is FQNNGV in the germline V gene. Based on the CDR3 plus reference TRBV11-2 and TRBJ2-5, the full variable domain is EAGVAQSPRYKIIEKRQSVAFWCNPISGHATLYWYQQILGQGPKLLIQFQNNGVVDDSQLPKDRFSAERLKGVDSTLKIQPAKLEDSAVYLCASSRAGDGETQYFGPGTRLLVL.

The chain employs TRBV7-6 and TRBJ1-1; 10 bases agree with TRBD1. This CDR3 is built from 15 residues. The germline V gene has CDR1 SGHVS and CDR2 FNYEAQ. The V and J ends lost 8 bases and 0 bases, in that order; junction bases with no gene match: 6. The CDR3 nucleotides are TGTGCCAGCGCCCAGGGACAGGGGATGAACACTGAAGCTTTCTTT. Amino acids: CASAQGQGMNTEAFF.

The J gene is TRBJ2-2, the V gene TRBV12-3 or TRBV12-4, with D hard to call. CDR3 length: 12 amino acids. Trimming shortened V by 5 bases and J by 7 bases, and 8 bases separated the two germline ends. The CDR3 spells CASSLVSGELFF. The CDR3 bases are TGTGCCAGCAGTCTAGTGAGCGGGGAGCTGTTTTTT.